This T cell receptor (beta chain) was found in a study of blood T cell repertoires in COVID-19. Clones were read by immunoSEQ multiplex PCR, and TCRdb kept only the in-frame ones, dropping some. The sample lists under 60,000 clones; more than 70% were seen once. This CDR3 contains 15 residues. Trimming cost V 3 bases and J 6 bases, with 14 bases left between them. The V gene's germline CDR1 is SNHLY and CDR2 FYNNEI. This clonotype originated in a human donor in a cohort sampled during active COVID-19. Sequencing was done on a sample of peripheral blood. J is TRBJ2-2 and V is TRBV2, with D possibly TRBD1 on 5 matching bases. CDR3 sequence (DNA): TGTGCCAGCAGTGATGTGGGGCGACCGTCCGGGGAGCTGTTTTTT. This codes for CASSDVGRPSGELFF.